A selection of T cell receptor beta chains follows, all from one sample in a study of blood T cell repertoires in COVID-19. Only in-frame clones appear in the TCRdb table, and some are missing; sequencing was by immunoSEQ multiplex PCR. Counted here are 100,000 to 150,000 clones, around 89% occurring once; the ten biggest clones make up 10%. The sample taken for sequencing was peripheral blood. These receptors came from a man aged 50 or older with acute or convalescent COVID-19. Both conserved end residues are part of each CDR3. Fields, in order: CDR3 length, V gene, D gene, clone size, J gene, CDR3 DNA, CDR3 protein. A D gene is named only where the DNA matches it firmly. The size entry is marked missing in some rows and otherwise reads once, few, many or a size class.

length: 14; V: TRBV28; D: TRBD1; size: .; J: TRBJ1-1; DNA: TGTGCCAGCAGCTCCCGACAGGGGGACACTGAAGCTTTCTTT; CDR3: CASSSRQGDTEAFF
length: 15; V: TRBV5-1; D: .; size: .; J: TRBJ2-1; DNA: TGCGCCAGCAGCCACGGGGGTAGCTCCTACAATGAGCAGTTCTTC; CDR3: CASSHGGSSYNEQFF
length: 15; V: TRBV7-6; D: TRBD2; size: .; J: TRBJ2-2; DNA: TGTGCCAGCAGACCGGGGGGTGGATACACCGGGGAGCTGTTTTTT; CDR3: CASRPGGGYTGELFF
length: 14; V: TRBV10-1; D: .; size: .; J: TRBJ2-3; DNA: TGCGCCAGCAGCGACCCCAGGGGCACAGATACGCAGTATTTT; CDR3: CASSDPRGTDTQYF
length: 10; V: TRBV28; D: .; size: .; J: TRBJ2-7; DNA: TGTGCCAGCAGCTATTACGAGCAGTACTTC; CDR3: CASSYYEQYF
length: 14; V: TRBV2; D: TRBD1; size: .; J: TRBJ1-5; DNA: TGTGCCAGCATGGGGACAGGGGGTAATCAGCCCCAGCATTTT; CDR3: CASMGTGGNQPQHF
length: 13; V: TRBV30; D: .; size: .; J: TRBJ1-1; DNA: TGTGCCTGGAACATTGGGCAGAACAGCGAAGCTTTCTTT; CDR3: CAWNIGQNSEAFF
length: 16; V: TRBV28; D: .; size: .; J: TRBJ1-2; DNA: TGTGCCAGCAGCTTCTCCGTCAGAGACTCTAACTATGGCTACACCTTC; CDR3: CASSFSVRDSNYGYTF
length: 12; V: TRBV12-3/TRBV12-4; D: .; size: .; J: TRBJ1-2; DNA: TGTGCCAGCAGCCCCTTTATATATGGCTACACCTTC; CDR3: CASSPFIYGYTF
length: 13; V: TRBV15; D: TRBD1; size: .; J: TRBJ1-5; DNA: TGTGCCACCAAGGGGGCCGACAATCAGCCCCAGCATTTT; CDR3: CATKGADNQPQHF
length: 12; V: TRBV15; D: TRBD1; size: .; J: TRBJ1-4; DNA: TGTGCCACCAGCAGAGGACAGGGCAAACTGTTTTTT; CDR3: CATSRGQGKLFF
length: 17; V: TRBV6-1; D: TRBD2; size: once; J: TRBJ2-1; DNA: TGTGCCAGCAGTGGCGTCCTAGCGGGAGTAAACTACAATGAGCAGTTCTTC; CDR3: CASSGVLAGVNYNEQFF
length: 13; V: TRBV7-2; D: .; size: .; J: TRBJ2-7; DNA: TGTGCCAGACCAGGGGGAGGATCGAACGAGCAGTACTTC; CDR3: CARPGGGSNEQYF
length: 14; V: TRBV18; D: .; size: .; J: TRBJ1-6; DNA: TGTGCCAGCTCACCACGAGGGATTAATTCACCCCTCCACTTT; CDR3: CASSPRGINSPLHF
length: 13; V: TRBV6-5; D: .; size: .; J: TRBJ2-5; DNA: TGTGCCAGCAGTATGCTAGCCGAGGAGACCCAGTACTTC; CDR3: CASSMLAEETQYF
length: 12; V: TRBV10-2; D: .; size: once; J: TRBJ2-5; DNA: TGCGCCAGCAGTGCAGGGCTGGAGACCCAGTACTTC; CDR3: CASSAGLETQYF